A selection of T cell receptor beta chains follows, all from one sample in a study of siplizumab effects on memory and regulatory T cells. Using immunoSEQ multiplex PCR, the repertoire was profiled, and TCRdb retains in-frame clones only, with some absent. This table has about 100,000 clones, around 90% appearing once. What was sequenced was non-Treg CD4+ T cells sorted from blood. The source is a human donor in good health. Both conserved end residues are part of each CDR3. The D gene is left open where the match is weak. Only part of the rows carry a size: once, few, many, or a class if the clone is expanded.

>-|TRBJ1-3|-|TRBV30
TGTGCCTGGAACCGTGGGCACCCCATATATTTT
CAWNRGHPIYF
>-|TRBJ2-3|-|TRBV30
TGTGCCTGGAGTGTATACTCGGGGCATACGCAGTATTTT
CAWSVYSGHTQYF
>-|TRBJ1-1|TRBD1|TRBV5-1
TGCGCCAGCAGCCCGGGAAGACAGGGAAACACTGAAGCTTTCTTT
CASSPGRQGNTEAFF
>-|TRBJ2-7|-|TRBV6-1
TGTGCCAGCGGGCCAACTAGCAATGGGTACGAGCAGTACTTC
CASGPTSNGYEQYF
>once|TRBJ2-1|-|TRBV4-1
TGCGCCAGCAGCCCATGGGTCGGGACACTGAACAATGAGCAGTTCTTC
CASSPWVGTLNNEQFF
>-|TRBJ1-2|-|TRBV2
TGTGCCAGCAGTAAATCAGGAGCCTTC
CASSKSGAF
>-|TRBJ2-1|-|TRBV4-3
TGCGCCAGCAGCCAAGATAGGGGGTATGGGCAGTTCTTC
CASSQDRGYGQFF
>-|TRBJ2-1|-|TRBV6-5
TGTGCCAGCAGGGGGGGTCAGCTTTCCTACAATGAGCAGTTCTTC
CASRGGQLSYNEQFF
>-|TRBJ2-3|-|TRBV19
TGTGCCAGTTCGGACGACCAAGCGGTGAATACGCAGTATTTT
CASSDDQAVNTQYF
>-|TRBJ1-2|TRBD1|TRBV29-1
TGCAGCGGCAACGACAGGGAGACCTATGGCTACACCTTC
CSGNDRETYGYTF
>once|TRBJ2-1|TRBD2|TRBV6-1
TGTGCCAGCAGGACCACTAGCGGGGGTGGTAATGAGCAGTTCTTC
CASRTTSGGGNEQFF
>-|TRBJ1-2|-|TRBV27
TGTGCCAGCGGGACCCTTACCGGGCCTAACTATGGCTACACCTTC
CASGTLTGPNYGYTF
>-|TRBJ1-2|-|TRBV11-1
TGTGCCAGCAGCAACCCTACAGAAAACTATGGCTACACCTTC
CASSNPTENYGYTF
>-|TRBJ2-5|TRBD2|TRBV6-1
TGTGCCAGCAGTAGCGGGGGGGCCAGAGAAGAGACCCAGTACTTC
CASSSGGAREETQYF
>-|TRBJ2-3|TRBD2|TRBV19
TGTGCCAGTGCGACGCTAGCGGGAAATACGCAGTATTTT
CASATLAGNTQYF
>-|TRBJ2-7|TRBD1|TRBV6-6
TGTGCCACACACCGGGACAGGGGCCACGAGCAGTACTTC
CATHRDRGHEQYF
>-|TRBJ2-7|TRBD1|TRBV6-6
TGTGCCAGCAGATTACCGGGACAGGGGGCTTTTGAGCAGTACTTC
CASRLPGQGAFEQYF
>-|TRBJ2-5|TRBD1|TRBV18
TGTGCCAGCTCAACGGACCAAACCGGGACAGGGGGTGGGGTCCAGTACTTC
CASSTDQTGTGGGVQYF
>-|TRBJ2-5|TRBD2|TRBV4-1
TGCGCCAGCAGCCAGAGCGGGGATCCGCAAGAGACCCAGTACTTC
CASSQSGDPQETQYF
>-|TRBJ1-5|-|TRBV30
TGTGCCTGGAGTCACCGGGTAGGGCAGCCCCAGCATTTT
CAWSHRVGQPQHF
>-|TRBJ1-4|TRBD1|TRBV7-9
TGTGCCAGCAGCTTGGGAGGCAGGGGGAGTAATGAAAAACTGTTTTTT
CASSLGGRGSNEKLFF
>once|TRBJ2-5|-|TRBV2
TGTGCCAGCAGTGGCCAACAGGGCTGGCAAGAGACCCAGTACTTC
CASSGQQGWQETQYF
>-|TRBJ2-5|TRBD2|TRBV11-3
TGTGCCAGCAGCGGTCTCTTAGCGGGAGGGCCAGGTACCCAGTACTTC
CASSGLLAGGPGTQYF
>-|TRBJ2-1|-|TRBV7-2
TGTGCCAGCAGCTTAGCCTGGACCAATGAGCAGTTCTTC
CASSLAWTNEQFF
>once|TRBJ2-7|-|TRBV15
TGTGCCACCAGCAGAGAGGGCAGGGTGGCCGAGCAGTACTTC
CATSREGRVAEQYF
>-|TRBJ2-2|-|TRBV9
TGTGCCAGCAGCGCCGGGGTCTCCGGGGAGCTGTTTTTT
CASSAGVSGELFF
>once|TRBJ2-6|-|TRBV6-1
TGTGCCAGCGGTGGGGGGAACCCTGGGGCCAACGTCCTGACTTTC
CASGGGNPGANVLTF
>-|TRBJ2-1|TRBD1|TRBV5-1
TGCGCCAGCAGCTGGGGACAGGGGGCTTATGAGCAGTTCTTC
CASSWGQGAYEQFF
>-|TRBJ1-1|-|TRBV30
TGTGCCTGGAACAAGGGGGGGGGCACTGAAGCTTTCTTT
CAWNKGGGTEAFF
>-|TRBJ1-5|TRBD1|TRBV7-2
TGTGCCAGCAGCTGGACAGGGCGGAGTAATCAGCCCCAGCATTTT
CASSWTGRSNQPQHF
>-|TRBJ2-1|-|TRBV18
TGTGCCAGCTCACTACTTTTGGACCTCAATGAGCAGTTCTTC
CASSLLLDLNEQFF
>-|TRBJ2-1|-|TRBV19
TGTGCCAGTAGTATCTCCAGGGCCTACAATGAGCAGTTCTTC
CASSISRAYNEQFF
>-|TRBJ2-2|-|TRBV2
TGTGCCAGCAGGGTGGCAGGGTTGAACACCGGGGAGCTGTTTTTT
CASRVAGLNTGELFF
>-|TRBJ2-5|TRBD1|TRBV5-6
TGTGCCAGCAGCGCAGACAGGGGGCAAGAGACCCAGTACTTC
CASSADRGQETQYF
>-|TRBJ2-3|-|TRBV7-2
TGTGCCAGCAGCTTAAGGAATCTGGCAGATACGCAGTATTTT
CASSLRNLADTQYF
>-|TRBJ1-1|-|TRBV5-6
TGTGCCAGCAGCTTTGTCGAGGGTCGATACACTGAAGCTTTCTTT
CASSFVEGRYTEAFF
>-|TRBJ2-3|-|TRBV6-4
TGTGCCAGCAGACTCCGACAGAGCAGCACAGATACGCAGTATTTT
CASRLRQSSTDTQYF
>-|TRBJ1-3|-|TRBV18
TGTGCCAGCTCACCAACCTGGACGGACTCTGGAAACACCATATATTTT
CASSPTWTDSGNTIYF
>-|TRBJ2-7|TRBD2|TRBV5-1
TGCGCCAGCAGTAAGGGACTAGCGGGAGGGTACACGGACGAGCAGTACTTC
CASSKGLAGGYTDEQYF
>-|TRBJ1-6|-|TRBV27
TGTGCCAGCACCATTTCAGGGAACTATAATTCACCCCTCCACTTT
CASTISGNYNSPLHF
>-|TRBJ2-1|TRBD2|TRBV9
TGTGCCAGCAGCGTAGTGACTAGCGGGAGAGCTTGGCCAAATGAGCAGTTCTTC
CASSVVTSGRAWPNEQFF
>-|TRBJ1-5|TRBD1|TRBV19
TGTGCCAGTAGTCTTACAGGGGGAGTTAATCAGCCCCAGCATTTT
CASSLTGGVNQPQHF
>-|TRBJ2-7|-|TRBV18
TGTGCCAGCTCACCGGTGCAGGGCCCAGCCTACGAGCAGTACTTC
CASSPVQGPAYEQYF
>once|TRBJ1-5|-|TRBV28
TGTGCCAGCAGCGACAGAACCGGGGATAGCAATCAGCCCCAGCATTTT
CASSDRTGDSNQPQHF
>-|TRBJ2-7|-|TRBV7-9
TGTGCCAGCAGTTTCCGTATAGCGGCGCAGTACTTC
CASSFRIAAQYF
>-|TRBJ2-2|TRBD2|TRBV5-1
TGCGCCAGCAGCTTGGCCGGTGTAGCGGGAGGAGGGGAGCTGTTTTTT
CASSLAGVAGGGELFF
>-|TRBJ1-3|-|TRBV18
TGTGCCAGCTCACCATCCAGGGGAGATGGAAACACCATATATTTT
CASSPSRGDGNTIYF
>-|TRBJ2-3|TRBD1|TRBV27
TGTGCCAGCAGGAGGGACAGGACCTACACGGATACGCAGTATTTT
CASRRDRTYTDTQYF
>-|TRBJ2-7|TRBD1|TRBV4-3
TGCGCCAGCAGCCGCCTCCGGGACAGGGCCTACGAGCAGTACTTC
CASSRLRDRAYEQYF
>-|TRBJ2-1|-|TRBV7-6
TGTGCCAGCAGCTTCCGGGACCTCGAGGGCGGGCAGTTCTTC
CASSFRDLEGGQFF
>-|TRBJ2-2|TRBD2|TRBV7-7
TGTGCTAGCAGCTTAGCGGGGAACACCGGGGAGCTGTTTTTT
CASSLAGNTGELFF
>-|TRBJ2-2|-|TRBV6-6
TGTGCCAGCAGTTTCCTCTCCCCCCAGGGGCCCGGGGAGCTGTTTTTT
CASSFLSPQGPGELFF
>-|TRBJ2-2|-|TRBV5-8
TGTGCCAGCAGCTCGCTACGGAGCCCCCTCACCGGGGAGCTGTTTTTT
CASSSLRSPLTGELFF
>-|TRBJ2-1|-|TRBV11-3
TGTGCCAGCAGCTTAGGGACCCCCGGGTGGGAGCAGTTCTTC
CASSLGTPGWEQFF
>-|TRBJ2-5|TRBD2|TRBV5-1
TGCGCCAGCAGCTCGGGACTAGCGGGAGGGATCCAAGAGACCCAGTACTTC
CASSSGLAGGIQETQYF
>-|TRBJ2-4|-|TRBV18
TGTGCCAGCTCACCAGCCCCGGTCCCGGAGACCAAGTACTTC
CASSPAPVPETKYF
>-|TRBJ1-2|-|TRBV19
TGTGCCAGTAGTATGGGGGGTTCTGGCTACACCTTC
CASSMGGSGYTF
>few|TRBJ2-5|-|TRBV27
TGTGCCAGCAGGAACATCCAACAGGAGTACCAAGAGACCCAGTACTTC
CASRNIQQEYQETQYF
>-|TRBJ2-1|-|TRBV21-1
TGTGCCAGCAGCAAAGTCTTTCTAGCGGTCTCCTACAATGAGCAGTTCTTC
CASSKVFLAVSYNEQFF
>-|TRBJ2-3|-|TRBV30
TGTGCCTGGGGCATGAGGGGGACCACAGATACGCAGTATTTT
CAWGMRGTTDTQYF